This T cell receptor (beta chain) emerged from a study of cytomegalovirus exposure and HLA in healthy donors. Background on the study: From donors who were HLA-typed, an early data release held about 85 million unique TCRs.

From germline, CDR1 is SGHAT and CDR2 FQNNGV. CDR3 length equals 16 residues. Trimming left V 3 bases short and J 0 bases short, with 15 bases between. The PCR had 60 Vbeta and 13 Jbeta primers. Clones were sequenced by immunoSEQ multiplex PCR, and TCRdb holds only the in-frame ones, with some missing. The data contain about 78,000 clones, over 60% of them singletons. Specimen: PBMCs. The chain carries TRBV11-2 and TRBJ2-7; D possibly corresponds to TRBD2 (5 bases). The TCR was taken from a male donor in good health and CMV-seronegative. The CDR3 DNA follows: TGTGCCAGCAGCTTGTTAGCATCCGGGGTCTCCTACGAGCAGTACTTC. It translates to CASSLLASGVSYEQYF.